This record concerns one TCR beta chain sequence. Its antigen is currently unknown. Sequencing used immunoSEQ multiplex PCR; TCRdb keeps in-frame clones, though not all of them. The sample lists tens of thousands of clones, more than 70% occurring once. The entry originates in a study of OX40 agonist ivuxolimab in advanced cancers. Across the whole study: Patients received ivuxolimab, an intravenous treatment, every 2 weeks at 0.01 to 10 mg/kg. Three patients responded partially, comprising one with hepatocellular carcinoma and two with cutaneous melanoma. Broader study findings: Among the nonresponders, some also had low normalized T-cell clonal expansion. Near-lowest levels of clonal expansion characterized partial responders at 0.1-3.0 mg/kg.

The length of the CDR3 is 16 residues. Germline V lookup: CDR1 SGHNT, CDR2 YENEEA. J lost 4 bases, V lost 5 bases, and 13 bases had no gene match. Source: CD4+ or CD8+ T cells sorted from blood, taken in a trial of the OX40 agonist ivuxolimab. This TCR was recovered from an adult with an advanced solid tumor such as melanoma, head and neck, liver or kidney cancer. The V gene is TRBV11-3, the J gene TRBJ2-7; 8 nucleotides line up with TRBD2. CDR3: CASSPTGGLSLYEQYF. The CDR3 DNA follows: TGTGCCAGCAGCCCGACGGGGGGGCTTTCACTTTACGAGCAGTACTTC.